This TCR beta chain derives from a study of radiation and T cells in renal cell carcinoma. Notes on the study in general: Dominant CDR3 motifs occupied more repertoire in irradiated than control tumors. Intratumoral heterogeneity was not captured in these roughly 1 g regions.

Noted treatment: treatment-naive control, cytoreductive nephrectomy. As concerns this clone: Its antigen is as yet unknown.

The CDR3 spans 14 residues. Germline loops: CDR1 MNHEY, CDR2 SVGAGI. The ends were cut back, 7 bases at V and 10 bases at J, with 17 bases in the middle. Profiling relied on immunoSEQ multiplex PCR, and the TCRdb table lists in-frame clones only, not all of them. This sample carries some 21,000 clones, nearly 55% of them seen once, and the ten largest clones take about a fifth. The sequencing used tumor tissue, collected from a patient whose treatment was nephrectomy without radiotherapy. The V and J genes are TRBV6-5 and TRBJ1-6, with D perhaps TRBD1 (6 bases). The sequence was obtained from a human donor with renal cell carcinoma. The CDR3 nucleotides are TGTGCCAGCACCCTAGGGGGGAACGGGTCACCCCTCCACTTT. Translating gives CASTLGGNGSPLHF.